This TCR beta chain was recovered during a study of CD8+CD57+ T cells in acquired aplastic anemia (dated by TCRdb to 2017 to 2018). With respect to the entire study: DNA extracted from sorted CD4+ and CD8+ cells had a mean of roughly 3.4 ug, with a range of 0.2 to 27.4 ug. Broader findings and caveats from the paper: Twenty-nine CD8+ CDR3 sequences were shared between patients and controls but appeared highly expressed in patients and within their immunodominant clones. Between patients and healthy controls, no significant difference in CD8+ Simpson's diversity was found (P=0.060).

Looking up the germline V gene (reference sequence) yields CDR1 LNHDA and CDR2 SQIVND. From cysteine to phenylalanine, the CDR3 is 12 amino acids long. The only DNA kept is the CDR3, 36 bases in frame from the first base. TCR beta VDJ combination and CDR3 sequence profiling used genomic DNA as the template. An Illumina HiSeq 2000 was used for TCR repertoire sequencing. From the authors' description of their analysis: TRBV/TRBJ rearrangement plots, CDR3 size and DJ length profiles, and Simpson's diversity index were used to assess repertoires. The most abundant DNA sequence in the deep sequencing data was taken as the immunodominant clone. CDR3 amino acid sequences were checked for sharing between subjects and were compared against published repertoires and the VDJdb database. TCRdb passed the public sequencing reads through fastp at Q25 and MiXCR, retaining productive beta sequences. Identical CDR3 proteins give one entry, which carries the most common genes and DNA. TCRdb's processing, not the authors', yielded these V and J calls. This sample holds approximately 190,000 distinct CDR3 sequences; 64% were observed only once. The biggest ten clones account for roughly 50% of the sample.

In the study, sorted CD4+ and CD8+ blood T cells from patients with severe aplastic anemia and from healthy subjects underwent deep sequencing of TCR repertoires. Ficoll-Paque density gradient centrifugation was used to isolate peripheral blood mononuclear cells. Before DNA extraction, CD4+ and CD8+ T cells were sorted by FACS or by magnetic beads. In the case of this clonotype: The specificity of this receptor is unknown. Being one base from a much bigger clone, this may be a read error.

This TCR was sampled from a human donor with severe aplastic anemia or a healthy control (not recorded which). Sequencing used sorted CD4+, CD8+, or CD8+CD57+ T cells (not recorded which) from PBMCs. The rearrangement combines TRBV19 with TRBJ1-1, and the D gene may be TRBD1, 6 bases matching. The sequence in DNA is TGTGTCAGTAATATAGGACAGCTCGAAGCTTTCTTT. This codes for CVSNIGQLEAFF.